These T cell receptor beta chains were read from a single sample in a study of T cell responses to AZD1222 COVID-19 vaccine. The repertoire was sequenced with immunoSEQ multiplex PCR; TCRdb's copy has only in-frame clones and lacks some. The data show 200,000 to 250,000 clones, more than 85% seen once. The source was peripheral blood, collected on day 0 of MenACWY control vaccination. These receptors were taken from an adult in good health. Both conserved end residues are part of each CDR3. Fields, in order: D gene, J gene, V gene, clone size, CDR3 protein, CDR3 DNA. A D gene is named only where the DNA matches it firmly. Size is omitted from some rows. Given values are once, few, many or a class for expanded clones.

>-|TRBJ1-4|TRBV4-3|-
CASSQETRIREKLFF
TGCGCCAGCAGCCAAGAAACGCGTATCAGGGAAAAACTGTTTTTT
>TRBD2|TRBJ2-1|TRBV2|-
CASTESWVLAGGTNEQFF
TGTGCCAGCACCGAAAGTTGGGTGCTAGCGGGGGGGACCAATGAGCAGTTCTTC
>-|TRBJ1-2|TRBV18|-
CASSPPGGARANYGYTF
TGTGCCAGCTCACCCCCTGGGGGGGCCCGAGCTAACTATGGCTACACCTTC
>TRBD1|TRBJ1-1|TRBV28|-
CASSRGGTGESAFF
TGTGCCAGCAGTAGGGGCGGGACAGGGGAGTCAGCTTTCTTT
>-|TRBJ1-1|TRBV3-1/TRBV3-2|-
CASRKDRNTEAFF
TGTGCCAGCAGAAAGGACAGGAACACTGAAGCTTTCTTT
>TRBD2|TRBJ2-7|TRBV7-2|-
CASSPPGGLIEQYF
TGTGCCAGCAGCCCTCCGGGGGGGTTAATCGAGCAGTACTTC
>-|TRBJ1-1|TRBV18|-
CASLPGISFRVNTEAFF
TGTGCCAGCTTACCGGGCATATCTTTCAGGGTGAACACTGAAGCTTTCTTT
>TRBD1|TRBJ1-3|TRBV4-2|-
CASSQDLQGARGEGNTIYF
TGTGCCAGCAGCCAAGACCTACAGGGGGCGAGGGGGGAGGGAAACACCATATATTTT
>-|TRBJ2-1|TRBV4-3|-
CASSQGRLQADAAFF
TGCGCCAGCAGCCAAGGGCGACTACAGGCCGATGCGGCGTTCTTC
>-|TRBJ2-2|TRBV2|-
CASRIQGTGELFF
TGTGCCAGCAGAATCCAGGGGACCGGGGAGCTGTTTTTT
>-|TRBJ1-5|TRBV7-8|-
CASSWDGGLNQPQHF
TGTGCCAGCAGTTGGGACGGTGGGCTAAATCAGCCCCAGCATTTT
>-|TRBJ1-1|TRBV13|-
CASSLQPGVNTEAFF
TGTGCCAGCAGCTTACAACCGGGAGTGAACACTGAAGCTTTCTTT
>TRBD1|TRBJ1-2|TRBV6-2/TRBV6-3|-
CASSYGQDYGYTF
TGTGCCAGCAGTTACGGACAGGACTATGGCTACACCTTC
>-|TRBJ1-3|TRBV7-9|-
CASSLDPGGGGNTIYF
TGTGCCAGCAGCTTAGATCCGGGGGGCGGTGGAAACACCATATATTTT
>-|TRBJ1-5|TRBV15|-
CATSRDHGNSNQPQHF
TGTGCCACCAGCAGAGATCACGGGAATAGCAATCAGCCCCAGCATTTT
>-|TRBJ2-1|TRBV5-6|-
CASSSLTAVEQFF
TGTGCCAGCAGCTCCCTGACCGCGGTTGAGCAGTTCTTC
>TRBD2|TRBJ2-3|TRBV13|-
CASSPRTSGADTQYF
TGTGCCAGCAGCCCCCGGACTAGCGGGGCTGATACGCAGTATTTT
>TRBD1|TRBJ2-7|TRBV9|-
CASSAGQGGSYEQYF
TGTGCCAGCAGCGCCGGACAGGGGGGGTCCTACGAGCAGTACTTC
>-|TRBJ2-3|TRBV30|-
CAWSLSSLAEGGTQYF
TGTGCCTGGAGCCTCTCCTCCCTAGCGGAGGGGGGTACGCAGTATTTT
>TRBD1|TRBJ2-7|TRBV12-3/TRBV12-4|-
CASSLPGQRQYF
TGTGCCAGCAGTCTTCCGGGACAGAGACAGTACTTC
>-|TRBJ1-1|TRBV19|-
CASSPQENTEAFF
TGTGCCAGTAGTCCTCAGGAGAACACTGAAGCTTTCTTT
>-|TRBJ1-2|TRBV27|-
CASSSGQGRYGYTF
TGTGCCAGCAGTTCCGGCCAGGGGCGCTATGGCTACACCTTC
>-|TRBJ2-5|TRBV11-1|-
CASSLEVGIGETQYF
TGTGCCAGCAGCTTAGAGGTGGGCATCGGGGAGACCCAGTACTTC
>-|TRBJ2-3|TRBV5-4|-
CASSLDFTSTDTQYF
TGTGCCAGCAGCTTGGACTTTACGAGCACAGATACGCAGTATTTT
>TRBD1|TRBJ2-7|TRBV6-5|-
CASSYSRQGSLYEQYF
TGTGCCAGCAGTTACTCACGACAGGGGTCCCTCTACGAGCAGTACTTC
>-|TRBJ1-6|TRBV7-9|-
CASSLWDTQGSPLHF
TGTGCCAGCAGCTTATGGGACACACAAGGCTCACCCCTCCACTTT
>-|TRBJ1-2|TRBV14|few
CASSQVGNYGYTF
TGTGCCAGCAGCCAAGTAGGGAACTATGGCTACACCTTC
>-|TRBJ1-1|TRBV18|-
CASSPKPLNTEAFF
TGTGCCAGCTCACCAAAGCCCCTGAACACTGAAGCTTTCTTT
>-|TRBJ2-2|TRBV5-4|-
CASSTRQAGTGELFF
TGTGCCAGCAGCACTCGACAGGCCGGCACCGGGGAGCTGTTTTTT
>TRBD1|TRBJ2-7|TRBV5-1|-
CASSLGTGGPYEQYF
TGCGCCAGCAGCTTGGGGACAGGGGGCCCCTACGAGCAGTACTTC
>-|TRBJ1-6|TRBV6-4|-
CASRQEHGSSSPLHF
TGTGCCAGCAGGCAGGAGCACGGTTCTTCTTCACCCCTCCACTTT
>-|TRBJ1-5|TRBV3-1/TRBV3-2|-
CASSQDLGDNQPQHF
TGTGCCAGCAGCCAAGACTTGGGGGACAATCAGCCCCAGCATTTT
>-|TRBJ2-6|TRBV18|-
CASSPGRGVSGANVLTF
TGTGCCAGCTCACCAGGGAGAGGGGTCTCTGGGGCCAACGTCCTGACTTTC
>-|TRBJ1-5|TRBV4-3|-
CASSQDRGSNQPQHF
TGCGCCAGCAGCCAAGATAGGGGGAGCAATCAGCCCCAGCATTTT
>-|TRBJ1-1|TRBV3-1/TRBV3-2|-
CASSQVANTEAFF
TGTGCCAGCAGCCAAGTGGCGAACACTGAAGCTTTCTTT
>-|TRBJ1-2|TRBV7-2|-
CASSPSGSGLRGYTF
TGTGCCAGCAGCCCATCCGGGTCGGGGCTGAGAGGCTACACCTTC
>-|TRBJ1-1|TRBV4-3|-
CATQDGMNTEAFF
TGCGCCACCCAGGACGGGATGAACACTGAAGCTTTCTTT
>-|TRBJ2-3|TRBV5-8|-
CASPESWGSSTDTQYF
TGTGCCAGCCCCGAATCTTGGGGATCTAGCACAGATACGCAGTATTTT
>TRBD1|TRBJ1-6|TRBV7-8|-
CASSSERDSSYNSPLHF
TGTGCCAGCAGCTCCGAACGGGACAGCTCCTATAATTCACCCCTCCACTTT
>-|TRBJ1-1|TRBV7-3|-
CASSPGTLNTEAFF
TGTGCCAGCAGCCCCGGGACCTTGAACACTGAAGCTTTCTTT
>-|TRBJ2-7|TRBV28|-
CASSAREGKSYEQYF
TGTGCCAGCAGTGCACGTGAGGGAAAGTCCTACGAGCAGTACTTC
>TRBD1|TRBJ1-2|TRBV7-8|-
CASSSTRQGVSGYTF
TGTGCCAGCAGCTCTACCCGACAGGGGGTTAGTGGCTACACCTTC
>TRBD1|TRBJ1-6|TRBV6-2/TRBV6-3|-
CASSQPTGAQNSPLHF
TGTGCCAGCAGTCAACCGACAGGGGCGCAGAATTCACCCCTCCACTTT